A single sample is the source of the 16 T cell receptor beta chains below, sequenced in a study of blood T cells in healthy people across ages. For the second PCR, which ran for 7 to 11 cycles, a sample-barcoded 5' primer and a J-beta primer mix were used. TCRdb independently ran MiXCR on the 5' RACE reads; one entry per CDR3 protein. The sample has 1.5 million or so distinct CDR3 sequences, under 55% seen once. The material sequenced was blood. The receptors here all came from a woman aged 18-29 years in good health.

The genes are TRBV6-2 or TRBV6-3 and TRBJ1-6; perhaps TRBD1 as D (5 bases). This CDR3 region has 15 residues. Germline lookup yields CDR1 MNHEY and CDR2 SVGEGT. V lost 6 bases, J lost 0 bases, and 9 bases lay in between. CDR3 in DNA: TGTGCCAGCAGACAGGATTCCTCCTATAATTCACCCCTCCACTTT. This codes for CASRQDSSYNSPLHF.

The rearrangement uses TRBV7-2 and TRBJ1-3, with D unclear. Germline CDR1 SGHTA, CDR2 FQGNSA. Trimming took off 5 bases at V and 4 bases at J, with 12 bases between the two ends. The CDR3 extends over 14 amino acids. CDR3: CASSTLTPGNTIYF. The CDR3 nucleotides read TGTGCCAGCAGCACCTTAACACCCGGAAACACCATATATTTT.

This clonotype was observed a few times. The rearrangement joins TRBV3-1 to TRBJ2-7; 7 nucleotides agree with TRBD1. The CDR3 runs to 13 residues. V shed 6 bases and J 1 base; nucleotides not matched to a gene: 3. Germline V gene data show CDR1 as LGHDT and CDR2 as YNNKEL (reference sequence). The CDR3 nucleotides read TGTGCCAGCAGGAAACAGGGGTCCTACGAGCAGTACTTC. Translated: CASRKQGSYEQYF.

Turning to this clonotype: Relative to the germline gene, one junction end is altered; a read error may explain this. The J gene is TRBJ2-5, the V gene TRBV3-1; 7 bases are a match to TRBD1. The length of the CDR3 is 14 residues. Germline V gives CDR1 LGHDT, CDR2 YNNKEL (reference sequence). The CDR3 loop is CTSSQTGASETQYF. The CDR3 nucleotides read TGTACCAGCAGCCAAACAGGGGCTTCTGAGACCCAGTACTTC.

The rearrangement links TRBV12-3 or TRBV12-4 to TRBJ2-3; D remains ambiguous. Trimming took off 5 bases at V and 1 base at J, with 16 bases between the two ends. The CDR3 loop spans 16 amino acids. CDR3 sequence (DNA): TGTGCCAGCAGTATCCGCCGGCAGGATCGCACAGATACGCAGTATTTT. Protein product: CASSIRRQDRTDTQYF.

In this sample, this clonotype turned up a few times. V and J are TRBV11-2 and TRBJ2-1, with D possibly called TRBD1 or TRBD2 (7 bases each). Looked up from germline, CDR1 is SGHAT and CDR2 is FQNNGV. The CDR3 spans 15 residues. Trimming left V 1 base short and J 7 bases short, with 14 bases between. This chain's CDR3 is CASSLAQGGWNEQFF. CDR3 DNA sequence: TGTGCCAGCAGCTTAGCGCAGGGGGGGTGGAATGAGCAGTTCTTC.

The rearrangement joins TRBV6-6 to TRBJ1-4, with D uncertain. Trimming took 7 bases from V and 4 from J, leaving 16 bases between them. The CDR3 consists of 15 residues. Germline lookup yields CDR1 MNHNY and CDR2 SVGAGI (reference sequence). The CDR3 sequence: CASTYAQNNNEKLFF. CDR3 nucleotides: TGTGCCAGCACCTATGCCCAAAATAATAATGAAAAACTGTTTTTT.

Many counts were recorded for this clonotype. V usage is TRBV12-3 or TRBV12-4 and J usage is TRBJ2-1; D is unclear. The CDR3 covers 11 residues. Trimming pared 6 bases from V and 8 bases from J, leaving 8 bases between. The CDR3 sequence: CASSFRDEQFF. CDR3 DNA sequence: TGTGCCAGCAGCTTTAGAGATGAGCAGTTCTTC.

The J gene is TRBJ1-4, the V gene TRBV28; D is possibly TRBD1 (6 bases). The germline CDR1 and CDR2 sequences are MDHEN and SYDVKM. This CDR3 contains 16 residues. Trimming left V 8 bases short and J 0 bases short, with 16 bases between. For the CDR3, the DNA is TGTGCCAGCGCAGGGGCAGGGGTCGCAACTAATGAAAAACTGTTTTTT. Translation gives CASAGAGVATNEKLFF.

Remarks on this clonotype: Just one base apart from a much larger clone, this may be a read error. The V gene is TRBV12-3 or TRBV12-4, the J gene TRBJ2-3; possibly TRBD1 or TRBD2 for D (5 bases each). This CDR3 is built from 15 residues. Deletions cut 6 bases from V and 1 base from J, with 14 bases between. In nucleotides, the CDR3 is TGTGCCAGCAGCCCCTTGGGGGTTGGCACAGATACGCAGTATTTT. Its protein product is CASSPLGVGTDTQYF.

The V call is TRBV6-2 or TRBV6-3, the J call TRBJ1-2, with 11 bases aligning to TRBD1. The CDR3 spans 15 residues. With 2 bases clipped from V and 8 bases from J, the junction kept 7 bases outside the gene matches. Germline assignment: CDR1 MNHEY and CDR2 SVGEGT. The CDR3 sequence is CASSYRGQGASGYTF. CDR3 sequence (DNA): TGTGCCAGCAGTTACCGTGGACAGGGGGCGTCGGGCTACACCTTC.

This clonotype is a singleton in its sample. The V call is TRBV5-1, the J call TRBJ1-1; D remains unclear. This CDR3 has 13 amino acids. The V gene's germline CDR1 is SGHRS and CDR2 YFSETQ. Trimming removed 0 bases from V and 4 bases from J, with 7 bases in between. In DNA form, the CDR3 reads TGCGCCAGCAGCTTGGAAACATTCACTGAAGCTTTCTTT. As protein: CASSLETFTEAFF.

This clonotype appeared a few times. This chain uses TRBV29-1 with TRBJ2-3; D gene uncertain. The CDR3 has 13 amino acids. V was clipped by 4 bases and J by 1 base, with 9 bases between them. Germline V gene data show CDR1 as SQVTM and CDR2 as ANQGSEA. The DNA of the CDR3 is TGCAGCGTTGTTGGTTTCCGCACAGATACGCAGTATTTT. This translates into CSVVGFRTDTQYF.

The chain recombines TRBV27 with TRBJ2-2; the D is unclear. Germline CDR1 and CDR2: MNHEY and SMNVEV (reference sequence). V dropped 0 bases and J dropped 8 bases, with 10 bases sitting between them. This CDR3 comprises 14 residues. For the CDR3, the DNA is TGTGCCAGCAGTTTATCCCTTATTCCGGGGGAGCTGTTTTTT. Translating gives CASSLSLIPGELFF.

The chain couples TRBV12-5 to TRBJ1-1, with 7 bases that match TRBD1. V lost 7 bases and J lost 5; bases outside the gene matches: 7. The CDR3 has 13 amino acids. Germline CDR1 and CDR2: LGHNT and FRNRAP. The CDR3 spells CASAQGGRTEAFF. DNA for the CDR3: TGTGCTAGTGCCCAGGGGGGTAGGACTGAAGCTTTCTTT.

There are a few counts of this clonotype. CDR3 amino acids: CASIRYSKQETQYF. As DNA, the CDR3 is TGTGCCAGCATTAGATACTCCAAGCAAGAGACCCAGTACTTC. The V call is TRBV27, the J call TRBJ2-5; D gene ambiguous. CDR3 length equals 14 residues. Germline V CDR1 and CDR2: MNHEY, SMNVEV (reference sequence). V shed 7 bases and J shed 2 bases, with 14 bases lying between them.